What follows describes a single T cell receptor (beta chain). This clonotype was counted ten times or more. Its antigen is still unknown. The sample holds no much larger clone one base away, and base qualities are not on file. The protocol used for the library was 5' RACE. The sample was run on an Illumina HiSeq 2000. Template switching introduced a universal primer binding site; the final cDNA contained a unique molecular identifier, enabling accurate counting of TCR cDNA molecules. Specific primers in the conserved constant-segment region were used to synthesize first-strand cDNA for the TCR alpha and beta chains. To control for contamination, every cDNA library carried two barcodes: a SMART-Mk sample barcode plus Illumina barcodes. Two successive PCR steps introduced TruSeq adapter sequences along with Illumina sample barcodes. The TCR alpha and beta cDNA libraries were sequenced on the Illumina HiSeq platform using custom primers. The published analysis was carried out like this. MiGEC processed the raw reads to extract unique molecular identifiers, while MiXCR was used to determine the CDR3 positions. Recombination models were inferred per individual with the repgenHMM and IGoR tools using an EM algorithm. Shared clonotypes were analyzed with the tcR package in R, and sharing was normalized by the product of cloneset sizes. To study raw recombination free of thymic and clonal selection effects, out-of-frame nonproductive sequences were analyzed. The public reads were reprocessed in TCRdb via fastp at Q25 and MiXCR, keeping in-frame beta chains. Each CDR3 protein appears once, grouped with its most common genes and DNA. What appears here as the V and J calls and clone size reflects TCRdb's work, not the paper's. Counted in this sample were around 140,000 distinct CDR3 sequences; around 3.5% of them appeared once. Clones ranked in the top ten supply about 7.8% of the sample.

The CDR3 has 16 amino acids, counting the end cysteine and phenylalanine. Just CDR3 DNA is preserved here, 48 bases in frame from base 1. Trimming removed 3 bases from V and 4 bases from J, leaving 19 bases between the germline ends. The germline V gene (reference sequence) supplies CDR1 DFQATT and CDR2 SNEGSKA. All donors were healthy Caucasians. Miltenyi CD45RO+ enrichment and human naive T-cell isolation kits were used to isolate memory (CD45RO+) and naive T cells from PBMC. The record originates from a study of identical twins (TCRdb year 2016). About the full investigation: To test whether fetal clonotypes persist, this study deep-sequenced TCR alpha and beta repertoires from monozygotic twins, from unrelated adults of various ages, and from cord blood. To rule out contamination, replicate twin experiments were performed at different times with different library preparation protocols.

General conclusions and limits of the study: Compared with coincidental sharing between unrelated individuals, out-of-frame TCR alpha sequences shared between twins had an excess of sequences with low generation probability. Zero-insertion analyses could be partly confounded by invariant T cells such as MAIT and iNKT, though diverse VJ usage argued against such confounding for most clonotypes. Excess twin sharing in beta out-of-frame sequences was weaker because fewer shared sequences lowered the signal-to-noise ratio. Recombination models systematically underestimated out-of-frame TCR alpha sharing in monozygotic twins but agreed with sharing between unrelated individuals. Fewer insertions were carried by abundant cord blood beta clonotypes; a weaker similar trend was observed in young adult naive repertoires, while no such trend was observed in memory repertoires. Because the same donors could not be followed over many years, conclusions were based on cross-sectional statistical analysis.

Sequencing was performed on memory T cells sorted from blood. The meaning of the sample's cell subset or site label: CD45RO+ enriched T cells. The chain is assembled from TRBV20-1 and TRBJ2-1, with the D segment possibly TRBD1 or TRBD2, each aligning over 6 bases. The TCR sequence derives from a man between 18 and 35 years old in good health. The DNA sequence reads TGCAGTGCTAGGGGGGCGCGGGGCCCGGGGTACAATGAGCAGTTCTTC. This sequence encodes CSARGARGPGYNEQFF.